A selection of T cell receptor beta chains follows, all from one sample in a study of blood T cell repertoires in COVID-19. The data were produced by immunoSEQ multiplex PCR, yet TCRdb's version contains in-frame clones alone and is incomplete. This table holds approximately 120,000 clones, more than 80% found once. Sequencing was carried out using peripheral blood. The receptors were gathered from a woman aged 80 or over with COVID-19, enrolled during active disease. Each CDR3 is given with its conserved first and last residue. The D gene is left open where the match is weak. Clone size appears in some rows only: once, few, many, or a class for an expanded clone.

d_call v_call clone_size cdr3_aa
NA TRBV6-2/TRBV6-3 NA CASSYPPRGAVPNQPQHF
NA TRBV7-2 NA CASSLQLAVNTGELFF
TRBD1 TRBV3-1/TRBV3-2 NA CASSLTYRGMDEKLFF
NA TRBV15 NA CATSSSGEQETQYF
TRBD2 TRBV6-5 NA CASTPSGIGYNEQFF
NA TRBV5-4 NA CASSLGAVSKANNEQFF
NA TRBV29-1 few CSGGLSSYNEQFF
TRBD1 TRBV7-9 NA CASSSQGQGAYEQYF
NA TRBV5-1 NA CASSLASGFTDTQYF
TRBD1 TRBV19 NA CASNIGTGGGQPQHF
NA TRBV20-1 NA CSALGRNTIYF
TRBD2 TRBV13 few CASSLRAWTSGSLIGTDTQYF
NA TRBV5-5 NA CASSFPVRDTQYF
NA TRBV28 once CASRNMPSEHWGSSYNEQFF
NA TRBV21-1 once CASSNWGRQVNSPLHF
NA TRBV4-3 NA CASSQVLGWSIQYF
NA TRBV28 NA CASSLLIPGLLNEKLFF
TRBD2 TRBV19 NA CASSVTSGRNSYNEQFF
NA TRBV2 NA CASSDGLGVETQYF
NA TRBV5-4 NA CASSWGGAGGGDTQYF
NA TRBV14 NA CASSQLGLSSSSYEQYF
NA TRBV18 NA CASSLGPQETQYF
NA TRBV19 NA CASSVLTDSPLHF
NA TRBV28 NA CASSFGRLNQPQHF
TRBD1 TRBV27 NA CASSRDRVTTEAFF
NA TRBV28 NA CASGSGGGGRSDTEAFF
TRBD2 TRBV5-4 NA CASSPLAGADTGELFF
TRBD2 TRBV25-1 NA CASSASLGLANTGKLFF
NA TRBV7-2 NA CASSLNPGNNSPLHF
TRBD1 TRBV18 NA CASSPGQTSYYGYTF
TRBD1 TRBV6-2/TRBV6-3 NA CASSGDRGFQPQHF
NA TRBV29-1 NA CSHPGKTNTEAFF
NA TRBV6-2/TRBV6-3 NA CASSFGGFPYNEQFF
NA TRBV15 NA CATSRDLAGTYNEQFF
NA TRBV18 NA CASSPNSENTGELFF
NA TRBV9 NA CASSVGGRTSGNTIYF
TRBD2 TRBV19 NA CASSSGTSGSSYEQYF
TRBD1 TRBV5-5 NA CASSVQGGTEAFF
TRBD1 TRBV9 NA CASRAGTGVPGELFF
NA TRBV7-9 NA CASSSRGGVGDTQYF
TRBD1 TRBV18 NA CASSPPGQYEQYF
TRBD1 TRBV6-5 NA CASSYGTGQTYGYTF
TRBD2 TRBV2 NA CALGTSTYEQYF
NA TRBV28 NA CASSRGHYEQYF
NA TRBV28 NA CASSSPRGGSETQYF
NA TRBV9 NA CASSVGTIDSYEQYF
NA TRBV25-1 once CASSANSLSTNEKLFF
NA TRBV10-3 once CAISESNRVIEGEQYF
NA TRBV25-1 NA CASSGMGPSSYEQYF
TRBD1 TRBV7-9 NA CASSLAGGGGVGYGYTF
NA TRBV5-6 NA CASSLSTGQLFF
TRBD1 TRBV7-9 NA CASSPTGLSGYTF
TRBD1 TRBV7-2 NA CASSRDRNTPYEQYF
TRBD1 TRBV2 NA CASSWGQVNEQFF
TRBD1 TRBV6-5 NA CASSYPGQGRNEQFF